This TCR beta chain was observed in a study of PD-1 blockade in classical Hodgkin lymphoma. With no exception, relapse followed autologous stem cell transplantation in all patients, and brentuximab vedotin exposure varied. Thawed PBMCs were the source of CD4+ T cells, purified by magnetic negative selection. As to this clone: The target antigen is unknown.

Using immunoSEQ multiplex PCR, the repertoire was profiled, and TCRdb retains in-frame clones only, with some absent. The data show tens of thousands of clones, with around 84% seen just once and 1.8% held by the top ten. The V gene's germline CDR1 is KGHSH and CDR2 LQKENI. CDR3 length: 15 residues. The trim removed 2 bases at V and 8 bases at J, leaving 10 bases unmatched. Study-wide findings and caveats: A significant rise in TCR diversity was seen by C4D1 for CD4+ cells but not for CD8+ cells. Lower baseline TCR diversity marked trial partial responders and progressors.

This chain connects TRBV18 to TRBJ1-2; the match to TRBD1 covers 8 bases. The sequenced sample was CD4+ T cells from blood, obtained at baseline. The receptor was isolated from a human donor with classical Hodgkin lymphoma. The CDR3 DNA sequence: TGTGCCAGCTCACCATTCCAGGGGGCTGTACGGGGCTACACCTTC. Protein sequence: CASSPFQGAVRGYTF.